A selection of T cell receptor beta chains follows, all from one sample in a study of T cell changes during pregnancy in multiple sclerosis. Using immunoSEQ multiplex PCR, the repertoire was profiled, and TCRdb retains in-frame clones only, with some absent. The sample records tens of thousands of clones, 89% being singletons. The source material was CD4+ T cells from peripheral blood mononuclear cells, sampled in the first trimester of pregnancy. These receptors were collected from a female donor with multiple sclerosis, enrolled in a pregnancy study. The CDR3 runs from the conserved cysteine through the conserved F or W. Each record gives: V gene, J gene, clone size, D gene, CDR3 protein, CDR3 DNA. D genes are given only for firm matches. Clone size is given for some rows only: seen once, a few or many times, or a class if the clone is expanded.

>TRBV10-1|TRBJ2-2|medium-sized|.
CASSESGVGTGELFF
TGCGCCAGCAGTGAATCAGGGGTTGGCACCGGGGAGCTGTTTTTT
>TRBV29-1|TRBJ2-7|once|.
CSAAQASYEQYF
TGCAGCGCCGCACAGGCCTCCTACGAGCAGTACTTC
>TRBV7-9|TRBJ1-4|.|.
CASSLEGKANEKLFF
TGTGCCAGCAGCTTAGAGGGGAAAGCTAATGAAAAACTGTTTTTT
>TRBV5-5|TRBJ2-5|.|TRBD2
CASSPGTSEGETQYF
TGTGCCAGCAGTCCCGGGACTAGCGAGGGGGAGACCCAGTACTTC
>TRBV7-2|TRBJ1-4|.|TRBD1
CASSAGTANEKLFF
TGTGCCAGCAGCGCCGGGACAGCTAATGAAAAACTGTTTTTT
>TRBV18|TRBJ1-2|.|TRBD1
CASTPGQTNYGYTF
TGTGCCAGCACGCCGGGACAGACTAACTATGGCTACACCTTC
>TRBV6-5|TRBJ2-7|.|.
CASSYRDSYEQYF
TGTGCCAGCAGTTATCGCGACTCCTACGAGCAGTACTTC
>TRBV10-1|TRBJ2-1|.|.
CASSESGPFQQFF
TGCGCCAGCAGTGAGTCTGGCCCGTTCCAGCAGTTCTTC
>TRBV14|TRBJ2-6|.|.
CASKGPAAGANVLTF
TGTGCCAGCAAGGGGCCGGCCGCTGGGGCCAACGTCCTGACTTTC
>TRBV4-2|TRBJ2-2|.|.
CASSQVGRHTGELFF
TGTGCCAGCAGCCAAGTCGGGAGACACACCGGGGAGCTGTTTTTT
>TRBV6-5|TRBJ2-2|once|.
CASSSAKRITGELFF
TGTGCCAGCAGTTCAGCAAAGCGGATCACCGGGGAGCTGTTTTTT
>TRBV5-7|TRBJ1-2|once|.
CASSLKGALMNGYTF
TGTGCCAGCAGCTTAAAAGGGGCCCTCATGAACGGCTACACCTTC
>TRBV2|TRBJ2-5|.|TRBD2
CASQTSATKTQYF
TGTGCCAGCCAGACTAGCGCCACGAAGACCCAGTACTTC
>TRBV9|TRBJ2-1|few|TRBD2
CASSVASTSGSYNEQFF
TGTGCCAGCAGCGTAGCTTCGACTAGCGGGAGTTACAATGAGCAGTTCTTC
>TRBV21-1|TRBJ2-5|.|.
CASSKVPAGGIPKSGETQYF
TGTGCCAGCAGCAAAGTTCCCGCGGGCGGGATCCCTAAGTCGGGAGAGACCCAGTACTTC
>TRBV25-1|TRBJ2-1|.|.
CASSDLGGPLYNEQFF
TGTGCCAGCAGTGATCTGGGAGGCCCTCTTTACAATGAGCAGTTCTTC
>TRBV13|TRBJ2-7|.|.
CASSLGTSSSYEQYF
TGTGCCAGCAGCTTAGGGACATCCAGCTCCTACGAGCAGTACTTC
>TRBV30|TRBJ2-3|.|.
CAWSRGTLGTDTQYF
TGTGCCTGGAGTAGGGGGACCCTGGGGACAGATACGCAGTATTTT
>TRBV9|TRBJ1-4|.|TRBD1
CASSVGLGQGAEKLFF
TGTGCCAGCAGCGTAGGGTTGGGACAGGGGGCGGAAAAACTGTTTTTT
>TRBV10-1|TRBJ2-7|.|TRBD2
CASSSTSGEQYF
TGCGCCAGCAGCTCTACTAGCGGCGAGCAGTACTTC
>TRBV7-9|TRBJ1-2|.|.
CASSSEGTRGYTF
TGTGCCAGCAGCTCGGAAGGGACACGAGGCTACACCTTC
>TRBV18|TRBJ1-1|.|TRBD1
CASSPRVTGLTEAFF
TGTGCCAGCTCACCAAGGGTGACAGGGTTGACTGAAGCTTTCTTT
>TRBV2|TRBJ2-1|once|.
CASSPSGSSYNEQFF
TGTGCCAGCAGCCCATCGGGGAGCTCCTACAATGAGCAGTTCTTC
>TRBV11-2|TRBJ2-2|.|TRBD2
CASSLRSGRALSGELFF
TGTGCCAGCAGCTTACGTAGCGGGAGGGCGCTTTCCGGGGAGCTGTTTTTT
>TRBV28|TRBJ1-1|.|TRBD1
CASSSGQGESEAFF
TGTGCCAGCAGCTCGGGACAGGGGGAATCTGAAGCTTTCTTT
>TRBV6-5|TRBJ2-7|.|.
CASSSPGIGHEQYF
TGTGCCAGCAGTTCCCCCGGGATAGGCCACGAGCAGTACTTC
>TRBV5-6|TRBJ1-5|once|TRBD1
CASSRGTGNSNQPQHF
TGTGCCAGCAGTAGGGGGACAGGGAATAGCAATCAGCCCCAGCATTTT
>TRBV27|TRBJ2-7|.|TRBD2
CASRVRGGTSGSSEQYF
TGTGCCAGCAGGGTAAGGGGAGGGACTAGCGGGAGTAGCGAGCAGTACTTC
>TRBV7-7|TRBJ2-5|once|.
CASSLAVGVQETQYF
TGTGCTAGCAGCTTAGCGGTGGGAGTCCAAGAGACCCAGTACTTC
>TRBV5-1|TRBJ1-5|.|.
CASSLDGYSNQPQHF
TGCGCCAGCAGCTTGGACGGGTATAGCAATCAGCCCCAGCATTTT
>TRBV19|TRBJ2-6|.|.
CASSKTGAGANVLTF
TGTGCCAGTAGTAAAACAGGAGCTGGGGCCAACGTCCTGACTTTC
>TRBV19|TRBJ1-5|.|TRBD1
CASSAGQGNQPQHF
TGTGCCAGTAGTGCCGGACAGGGGAATCAGCCCCAGCATTTT
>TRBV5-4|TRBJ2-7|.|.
CASSLGGVRPADYEQYF
TGTGCCAGCAGCTTGGGAGGAGTCCGTCCAGCCGACTACGAGCAGTACTTC
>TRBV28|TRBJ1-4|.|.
CASSTMDMSLEKLFF
TGTGCCAGCAGTACCATGGACATGTCGCTGGAAAAACTGTTTTTT
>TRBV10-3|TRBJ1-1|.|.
CAISAMGGTEAFF
TGTGCCATCAGTGCTATGGGGGGGACGGAAGCTTTCTTT
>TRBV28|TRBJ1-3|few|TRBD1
CASSRSGQGGNTIYF
TGTGCCAGCAGTAGATCGGGACAGGGTGGAAACACCATATATTTT
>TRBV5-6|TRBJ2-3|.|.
CASSLHQGTDTQYF
TGTGCCAGCAGCTTGCACCAGGGGACGGATACGCAGTATTTT
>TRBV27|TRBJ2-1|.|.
CASSLVGSGNEQFF
TGTGCCAGCAGTTTAGTAGGGAGTGGGAATGAGCAGTTCTTC
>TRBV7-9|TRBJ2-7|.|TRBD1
CASSVDRVSGEQYF
TGTGCCAGCAGCGTTGACAGGGTGAGCGGCGAGCAGTACTTC
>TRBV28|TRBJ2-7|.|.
CASSPTRGPYLSEQYF
TGTGCCAGCAGTCCCACTCGGGGTCCTTACTTAAGTGAGCAGTACTTC
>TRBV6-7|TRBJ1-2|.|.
CASSYTRTIRYGYTF
TGTGCCAGCAGTTACACTCGGACAATCCGCTATGGCTACACCTTC
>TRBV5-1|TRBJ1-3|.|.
CASSPGQSGNTIYF
TGCGCCAGCAGCCCCGGACAGTCTGGAAACACCATATATTTT
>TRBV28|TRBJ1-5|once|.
CATRRSSDRAQHF
TGTGCCACGAGACGCTCGAGTGACCGGGCCCAGCATTTT
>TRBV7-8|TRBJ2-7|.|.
CASSLRLASSYEQYF
TGTGCCAGCAGCTTAAGGCTAGCCTCAAGCTACGAGCAGTACTTC
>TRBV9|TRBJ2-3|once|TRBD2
CASSVGVSGIVSTDTQYF
TGTGCCAGCAGCGTAGGGGTTAGCGGGATCGTCAGCACAGATACGCAGTATTTT
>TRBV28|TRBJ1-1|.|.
CASRAQGRNTEAFF
TGTGCCAGCAGAGCCCAGGGGCGAAACACTGAAGCTTTCTTT
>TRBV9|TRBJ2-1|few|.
CASSVVSGQQFF
TGTGCCAGCAGCGTAGTGAGCGGGCAGCAGTTCTTC
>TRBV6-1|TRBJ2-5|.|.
CASTPAMGRETQYF
TGTGCCAGCACCCCCGCAATGGGGAGAGAGACCCAGTACTTC
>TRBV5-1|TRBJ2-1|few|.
CASSSESFYNEQFF
TGCGCCAGCAGCTCCGAGAGCTTCTACAATGAGCAGTTCTTC
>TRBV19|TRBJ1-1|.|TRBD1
CASSPATGAVGTEAFF
TGTGCCAGTAGTCCGGCTACAGGGGCCGTTGGCACTGAAGCTTTCTTT
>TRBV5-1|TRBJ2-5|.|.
CASSLGVQGVVETQYF
TGCGCCAGCAGCTTGGGCGTTCAAGGGGTGGTAGAGACCCAGTACTTC
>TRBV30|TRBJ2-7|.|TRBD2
CACHHRGGRLREQYF
TGTGCCTGCCACCACCGCGGCGGGAGACTACGAGAGCAGTACTTC
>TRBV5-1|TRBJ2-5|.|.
CASSTTRDWKETQYF
TGCGCCAGCAGCACGACCCGGGACTGGAAAGAGACCCAGTACTTC
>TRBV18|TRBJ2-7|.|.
CASSATGRGTYEQYF
TGTGCCAGCTCAGCGACGGGTAGGGGGACCTACGAGCAGTACTTC
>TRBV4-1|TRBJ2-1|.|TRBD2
CASSDETSGRYMQFF
TGCGCCAGCAGCGACGAGACTAGCGGGCGGTACATGCAGTTCTTC